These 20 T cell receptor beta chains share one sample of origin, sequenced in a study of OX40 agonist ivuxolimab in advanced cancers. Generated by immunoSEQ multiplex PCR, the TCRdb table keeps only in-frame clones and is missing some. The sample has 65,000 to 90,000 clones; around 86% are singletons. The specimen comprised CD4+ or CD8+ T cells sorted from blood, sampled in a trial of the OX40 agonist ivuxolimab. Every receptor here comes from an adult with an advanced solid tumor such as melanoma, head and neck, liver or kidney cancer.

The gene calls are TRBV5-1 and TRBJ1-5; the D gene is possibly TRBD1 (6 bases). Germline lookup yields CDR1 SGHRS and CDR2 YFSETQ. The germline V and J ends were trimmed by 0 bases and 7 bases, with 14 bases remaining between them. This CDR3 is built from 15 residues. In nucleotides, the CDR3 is TGCGCCAGCAGCTTGGCCGGAGGGGGAGGACAGCCCCAGCATTTT. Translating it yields CASSLAGGGGQPQHF.

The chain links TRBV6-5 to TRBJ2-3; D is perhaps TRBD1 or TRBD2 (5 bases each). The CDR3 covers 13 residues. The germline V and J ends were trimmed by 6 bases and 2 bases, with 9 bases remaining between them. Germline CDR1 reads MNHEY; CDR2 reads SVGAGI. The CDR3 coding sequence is TGTGCCAGCAGCAGGGACGACACAGATACGCAGTATTTT. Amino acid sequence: CASSRDDTDTQYF.

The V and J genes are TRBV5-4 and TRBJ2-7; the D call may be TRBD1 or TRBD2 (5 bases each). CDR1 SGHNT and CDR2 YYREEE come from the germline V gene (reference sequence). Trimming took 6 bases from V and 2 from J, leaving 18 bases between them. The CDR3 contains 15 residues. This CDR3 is CASIPGPGITYEQYF. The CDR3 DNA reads TGTGCCAGCATCCCGGGACCCGGGATCACCTACGAGCAGTACTTC.

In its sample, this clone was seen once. This CDR3 is CASSYRQGAEAFF. CDR3 in DNA: TGTGCCAGCAGTTATCGACAGGGGGCGGAAGCTTTCTTT. The rearrangement joins TRBV6-6 to TRBJ1-1, with TRBD1 matching 10 bases. With V trimmed by 3 bases and J by 8 bases, 3 bases remained unmatched. Germline CDR1 and CDR2: MNHNY and SVGAGI (reference sequence). This CDR3 spans 13 amino acids.

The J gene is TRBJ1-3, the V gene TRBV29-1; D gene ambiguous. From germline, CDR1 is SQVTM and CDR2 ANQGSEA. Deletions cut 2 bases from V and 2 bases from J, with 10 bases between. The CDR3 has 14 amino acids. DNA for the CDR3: TGCAGCGTTGAAATATTGGGGACTGGAAACACCATATATTTT. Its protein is CSVEILGTGNTIYF.

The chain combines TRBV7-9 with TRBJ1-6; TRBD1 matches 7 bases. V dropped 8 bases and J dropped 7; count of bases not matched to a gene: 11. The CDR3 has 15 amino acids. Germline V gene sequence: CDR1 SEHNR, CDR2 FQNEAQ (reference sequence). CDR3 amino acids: CASRVSTGINSPLHF. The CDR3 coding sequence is TGTGCCAGCCGGGTCTCGACAGGGATCAATTCACCCCTCCACTTT. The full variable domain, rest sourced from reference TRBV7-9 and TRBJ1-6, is DTGVSQNPRHKITKRGQNVTFRCDPISEHNRLYWYRQTLGQGPEFLTYFQNEAQLEKSRLLSDRFSAERPKGSFSTLEIQRTEQGDSAMYLCASRVSTGINSPLHFGNGTRLTVT.

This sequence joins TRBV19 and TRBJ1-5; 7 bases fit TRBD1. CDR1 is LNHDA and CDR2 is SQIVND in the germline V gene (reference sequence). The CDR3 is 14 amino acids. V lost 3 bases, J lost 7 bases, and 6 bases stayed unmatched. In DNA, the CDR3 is TGTGCCAGTAGTATCCGAGGGGGCTCGCAGCCCCAGCATTTT. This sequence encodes CASSIRGGSQPQHF.

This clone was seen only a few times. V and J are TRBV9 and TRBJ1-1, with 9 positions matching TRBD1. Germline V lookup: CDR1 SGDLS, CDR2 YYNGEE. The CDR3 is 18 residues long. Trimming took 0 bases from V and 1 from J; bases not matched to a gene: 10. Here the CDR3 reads CASSVGGWNRGPNTEAFF. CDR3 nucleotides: TGTGCCAGCAGCGTAGGTGGATGGAACAGGGGGCCGAACACTGAAGCTTTCTTT.

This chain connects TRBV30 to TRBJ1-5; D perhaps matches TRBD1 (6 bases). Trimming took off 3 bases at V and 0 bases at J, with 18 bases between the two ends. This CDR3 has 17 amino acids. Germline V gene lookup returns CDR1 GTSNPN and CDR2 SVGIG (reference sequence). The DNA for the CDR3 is TGTGCCTGGAGCCTTACCGTGGACAGTAATAGCAATCAGCCCCAGCATTTT. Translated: CAWSLTVDSNSNQPQHF.

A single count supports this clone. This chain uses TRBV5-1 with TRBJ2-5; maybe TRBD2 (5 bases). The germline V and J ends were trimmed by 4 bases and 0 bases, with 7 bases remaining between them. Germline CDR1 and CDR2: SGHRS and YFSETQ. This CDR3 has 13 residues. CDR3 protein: CASSPGDQETQYF. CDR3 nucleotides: TGCGCCAGCAGCCCCGGGGACCAAGAGACCCAGTACTTC. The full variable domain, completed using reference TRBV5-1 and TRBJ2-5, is KAGVTQTPRYLIKTRGQQVTLSCSPISGHRSVSWYQQTPGQGLQFLFEYFSETQRNKGNFPGRFSGRQFSNSRSEMNVSTLELGDSALYLCASSPGDQETQYFGPGTRLLVL.

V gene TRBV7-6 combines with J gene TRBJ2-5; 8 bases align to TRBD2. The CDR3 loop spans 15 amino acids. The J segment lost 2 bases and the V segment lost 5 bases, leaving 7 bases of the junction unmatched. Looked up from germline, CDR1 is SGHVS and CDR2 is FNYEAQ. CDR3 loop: CASSPTGTRQETQYF. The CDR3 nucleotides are TGTGCCAGCAGCCCCACAGGGACTAGACAAGAGACCCAGTACTTC.

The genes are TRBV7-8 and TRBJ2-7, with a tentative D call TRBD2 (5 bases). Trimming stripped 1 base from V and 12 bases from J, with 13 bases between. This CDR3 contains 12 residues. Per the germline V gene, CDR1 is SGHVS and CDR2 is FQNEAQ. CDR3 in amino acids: CASSLEFGDRYF. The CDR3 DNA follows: TGTGCCAGCAGCTTAGAATTCGGGGATCGGTACTTC.

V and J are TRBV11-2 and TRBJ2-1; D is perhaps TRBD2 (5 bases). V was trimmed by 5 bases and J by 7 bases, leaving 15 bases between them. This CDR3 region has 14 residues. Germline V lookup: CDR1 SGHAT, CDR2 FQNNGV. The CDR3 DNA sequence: TGTGCCAGCAGCCCTCCTGGGAGAGGGAATGAGCAGTTCTTC. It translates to CASSPPGRGNEQFF.

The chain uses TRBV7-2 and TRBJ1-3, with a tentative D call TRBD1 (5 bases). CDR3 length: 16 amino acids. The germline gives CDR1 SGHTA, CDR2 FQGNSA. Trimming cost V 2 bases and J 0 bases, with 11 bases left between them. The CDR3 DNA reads TGTGCCAGCAGCTTAAAGGGGACTAGCTCTGGAAACACCATATATTTT. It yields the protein CASSLKGTSSGNTIYF. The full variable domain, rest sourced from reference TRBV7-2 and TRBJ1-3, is GAGVSQSPSNKVTEKGKDVELRCDPISGHTALYWYRQSLGQGLEFLIYFQGNSAPDKSGLPSDRFSAERTGGSVSTLTIQRTQQEDSAVYLCASSLKGTSSGNTIYFGEGSWLTVV.

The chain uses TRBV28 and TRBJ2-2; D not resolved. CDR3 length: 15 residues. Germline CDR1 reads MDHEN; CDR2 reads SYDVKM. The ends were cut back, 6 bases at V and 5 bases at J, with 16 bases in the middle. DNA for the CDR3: TGTGCCAGCAGGATAATAGTCGCTCAGACCGGGGAGCTGTTTTTT. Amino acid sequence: CASRIIVAQTGELFF.

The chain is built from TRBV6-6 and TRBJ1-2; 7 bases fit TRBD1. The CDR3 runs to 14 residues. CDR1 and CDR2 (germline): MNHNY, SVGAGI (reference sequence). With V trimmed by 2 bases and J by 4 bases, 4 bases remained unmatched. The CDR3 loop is CASSYGTESYGYTF. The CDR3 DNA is TGTGCCAGCAGTTACGGGACAGAGAGCTATGGCTACACCTTC.

The DNA for the CDR3 is TGTGCCAGCAGCCCCGGACAGGGCGGCAATCAGCCCCAGCATTTT. This translates into CASSPGQGGNQPQHF. The gene calls are TRBV9 and TRBJ1-5; 8 bases line up with TRBD1. This CDR3 contains 15 residues. Germline CDR1 and CDR2: SGDLS and YYNGEE. After removal of 4 bases from V and 2 bases from J, the junction contained 5 bases not matched to a gene. Supplemented by reference TRBV9 and TRBJ1-5, the full variable domain reads DSGVTQTPKHLITATGQRVTLRCSPRSGDLSVYWYQQSLDQGLQFLIQYYNGEERAKGNILERFSAQQFPDLHSELNLSSLELGDSALYFCASSPGQGGNQPQHFGDGTRLSIL.

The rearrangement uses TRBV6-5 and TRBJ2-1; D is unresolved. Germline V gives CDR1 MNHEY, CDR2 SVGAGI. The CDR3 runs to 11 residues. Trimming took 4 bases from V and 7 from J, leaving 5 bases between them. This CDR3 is CASSSRNEQFF. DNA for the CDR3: TGTGCCAGCAGTTCCCGTAATGAGCAGTTCTTC.

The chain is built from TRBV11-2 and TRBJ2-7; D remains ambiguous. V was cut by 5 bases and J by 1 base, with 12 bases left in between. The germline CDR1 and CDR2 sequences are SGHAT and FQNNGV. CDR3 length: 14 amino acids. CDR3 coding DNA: TGTGCCAGCAGCCATTTAGGGTTTTCCTACGAGCAGTACTTC. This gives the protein CASSHLGFSYEQYF. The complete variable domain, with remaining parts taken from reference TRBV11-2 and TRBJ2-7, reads EAGVAQSPRYKIIEKRQSVAFWCNPISGHATLYWYQQILGQGPKLLIQFQNNGVVDDSQLPKDRFSAERLKGVDSTLKIQPAKLEDSAVYLCASSHLGFSYEQYFGPGTRLTVT.

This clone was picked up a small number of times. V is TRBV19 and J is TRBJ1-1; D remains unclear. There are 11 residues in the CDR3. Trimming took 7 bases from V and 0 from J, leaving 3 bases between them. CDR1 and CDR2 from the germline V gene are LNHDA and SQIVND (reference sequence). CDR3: CASKVNTEAFF. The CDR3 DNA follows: TGTGCCAGTAAGGTGAACACTGAAGCTTTCTTT.